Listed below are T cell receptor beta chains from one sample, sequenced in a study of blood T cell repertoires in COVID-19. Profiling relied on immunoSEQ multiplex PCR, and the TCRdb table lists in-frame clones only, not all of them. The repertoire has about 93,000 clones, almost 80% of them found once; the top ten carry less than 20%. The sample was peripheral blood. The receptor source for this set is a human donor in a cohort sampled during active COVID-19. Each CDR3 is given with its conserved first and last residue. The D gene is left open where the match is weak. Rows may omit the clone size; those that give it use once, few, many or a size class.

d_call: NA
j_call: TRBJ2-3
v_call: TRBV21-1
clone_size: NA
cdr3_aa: CASSIKTPPGTDTQYF
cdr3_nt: TGTGCCAGCAGCATTAAGACACCCCCGGGGACAGATACGCAGTATTTT

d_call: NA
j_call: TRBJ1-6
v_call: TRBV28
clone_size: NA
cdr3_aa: CASSLWVGARSPLHF
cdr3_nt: TGTGCCAGCAGTTTATGGGTAGGGGCGCGTTCACCCCTCCACTTT

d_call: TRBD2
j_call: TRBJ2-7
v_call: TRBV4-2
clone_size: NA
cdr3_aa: CASSPRAGDEQYF
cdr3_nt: TGTGCCAGCAGCCCCCGGGCGGGAGACGAGCAGTACTTC

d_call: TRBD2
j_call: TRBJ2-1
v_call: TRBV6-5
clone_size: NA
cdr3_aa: CASRAGAGEQFF
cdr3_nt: TGTGCCAGCCGGGCGGGAGCGGGTGAGCAGTTCTTC

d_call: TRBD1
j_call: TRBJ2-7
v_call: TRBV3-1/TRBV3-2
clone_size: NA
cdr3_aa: CASSMGQGAYEQYF
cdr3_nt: TGTGCCAGCAGCATGGGACAGGGCGCCTACGAGCAGTACTTC

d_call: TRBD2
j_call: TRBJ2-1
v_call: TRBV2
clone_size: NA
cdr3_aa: CASSEEGLGSYNEQFF
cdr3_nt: TGTGCCAGCAGTGAAGAAGGACTAGGGTCCTACAATGAGCAGTTCTTC

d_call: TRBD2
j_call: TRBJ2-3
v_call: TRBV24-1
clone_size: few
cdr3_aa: CATGTSGADTQYF
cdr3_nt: TGTGCCACCGGAACTAGCGGTGCAGATACGCAGTATTTT

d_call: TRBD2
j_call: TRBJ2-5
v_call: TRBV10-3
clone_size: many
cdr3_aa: CAISDVGTSGVQETQYF
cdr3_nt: TGTGCCATCAGTGACGTGGGGACTAGCGGAGTGCAAGAGACCCAGTACTTC

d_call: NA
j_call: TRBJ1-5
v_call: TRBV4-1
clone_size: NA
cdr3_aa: CASSPTWAGKGGQPQHF
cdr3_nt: TGCGCCAGCAGCCCAACCTGGGCGGGGAAAGGCGGGCAGCCCCAGCATTTT

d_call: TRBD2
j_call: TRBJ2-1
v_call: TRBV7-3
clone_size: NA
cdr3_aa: CASSARTSGYYNEQFF
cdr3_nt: TGTGCCAGCAGCGCCCGGACTAGCGGCTACTACAATGAGCAGTTCTTC

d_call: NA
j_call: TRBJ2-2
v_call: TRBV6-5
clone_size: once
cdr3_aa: CASSTGGAGELFF
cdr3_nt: TGTGCCAGCAGCACAGGGGGGGCCGGGGAGCTGTTTTTT

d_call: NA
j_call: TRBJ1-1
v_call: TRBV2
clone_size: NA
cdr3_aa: CASSVQGANTEAFF
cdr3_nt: TGTGCCAGCAGCGTACAGGGAGCCAACACTGAAGCTTTCTTT

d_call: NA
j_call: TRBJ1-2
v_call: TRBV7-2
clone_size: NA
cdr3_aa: CASSPRGYGYTF
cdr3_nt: TGTGCCAGCAGCCCCCGAGGATATGGCTACACCTTC

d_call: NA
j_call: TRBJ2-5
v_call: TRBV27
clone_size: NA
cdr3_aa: CASRPELAGKAETQYF
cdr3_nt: TGTGCCAGCAGACCAGAACTAGCAGGAAAGGCTGAGACCCAGTACTTC

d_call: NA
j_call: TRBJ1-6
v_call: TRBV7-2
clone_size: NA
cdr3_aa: CASSFGTSNSPLHF
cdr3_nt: TGTGCCAGCAGCTTCGGGACATCGAATTCACCCCTCCACTTT

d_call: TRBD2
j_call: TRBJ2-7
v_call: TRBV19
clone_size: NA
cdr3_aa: CASSMASGTYEQYF
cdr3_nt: TGTGCCAGTAGTATGGCTAGCGGAACCTACGAGCAGTACTTC

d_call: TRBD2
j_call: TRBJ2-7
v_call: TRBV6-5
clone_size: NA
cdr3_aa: CASSYLGGNEQYF
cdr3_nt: TGTGCCAGCAGTTACTTGGGGGGGAACGAGCAGTACTTC

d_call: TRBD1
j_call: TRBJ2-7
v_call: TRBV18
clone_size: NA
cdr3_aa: CASSRTGQVGEQYF
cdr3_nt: TGTGCCAGCTCTAGGACAGGTCAAGTCGGAGAGCAGTACTTC

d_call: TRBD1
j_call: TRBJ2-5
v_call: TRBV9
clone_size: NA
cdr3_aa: CASSVGRQGWETQYF
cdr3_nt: TGTGCCAGCAGCGTAGGACGACAGGGTTGGGAGACCCAGTACTTC

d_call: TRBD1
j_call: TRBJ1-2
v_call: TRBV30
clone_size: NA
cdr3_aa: CAWKWDSFYGYTF
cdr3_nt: TGTGCCTGGAAATGGGACAGCTTCTATGGCTACACCTTC

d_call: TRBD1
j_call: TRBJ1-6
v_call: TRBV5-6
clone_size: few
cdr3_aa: CASSQTGTGYNSPLHF
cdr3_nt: TGTGCCAGCAGCCAAACCGGGACAGGATATAATTCACCCCTCCACTTT

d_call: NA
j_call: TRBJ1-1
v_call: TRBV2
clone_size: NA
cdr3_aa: CASTPGVLNTEAFF
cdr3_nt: TGTGCCAGCACCCCGGGGGTATTGAACACTGAAGCTTTCTTT

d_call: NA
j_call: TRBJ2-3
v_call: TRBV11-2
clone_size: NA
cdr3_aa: CASSFPRGGLGSTDTQYF
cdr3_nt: TGTGCCAGCAGCTTCCCCAGGGGCGGCCTTGGGAGCACAGATACGCAGTATTTT

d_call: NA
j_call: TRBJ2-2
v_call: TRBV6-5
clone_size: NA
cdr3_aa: CASHRRDGAGELFF
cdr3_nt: TGTGCCAGCCATCGCAGGGATGGGGCCGGGGAGCTGTTTTTT